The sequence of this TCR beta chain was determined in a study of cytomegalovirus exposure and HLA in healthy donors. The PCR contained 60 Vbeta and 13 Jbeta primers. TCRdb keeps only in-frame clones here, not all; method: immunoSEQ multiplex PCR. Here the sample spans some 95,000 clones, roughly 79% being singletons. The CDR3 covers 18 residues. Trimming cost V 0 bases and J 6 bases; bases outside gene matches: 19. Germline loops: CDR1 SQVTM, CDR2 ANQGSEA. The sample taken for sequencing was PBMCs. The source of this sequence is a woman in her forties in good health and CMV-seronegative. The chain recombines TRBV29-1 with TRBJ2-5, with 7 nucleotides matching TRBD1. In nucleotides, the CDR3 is TGCAGCGTTGAAGACCCCAACAGGGGCGGTATAGGCAGTAAGACCCAGTACTTC. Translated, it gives CSVEDPNRGGIGSKTQYF.